This passage covers 31 T cell receptor beta chains from one sample sequenced in a study of blood T cell repertoires in COVID-19. The data were produced by immunoSEQ multiplex PCR, yet TCRdb's version contains in-frame clones alone and is incomplete. The sample has 360,000 or so clones, less than 90% seen once; the top ten hold about 5.4%. Material: PBMCs or T cells enriched from blood (not recorded which). The receptors were gathered from a woman aged 45-60 years who had recovered from COVID-19.

The chain uses TRBV5-5 and TRBJ2-7; D may be TRBD2 (7 bases). The germline V gene encodes CDR1 SGHKS and CDR2 YYEKEE (reference sequence). The V end lost 1 base, the J end lost 5 bases, and 10 bases lay between the germline ends. This CDR3 comprises 13 residues. In DNA form, the CDR3 reads TGTGCCAGCAGCTTGTCGGGGGGCAACGAGCAGTACTTC. Translated, it gives CASSLSGGNEQYF.

The chain links TRBV5-5 to TRBJ1-5; D is undetermined. The V end was cut by 0 bases, the J end by 6 bases, with 13 bases between. The CDR3 has 15 amino acids. Germline-derived CDR1 and CDR2 are SGHKS and YYEKEE (reference sequence). CDR3 DNA sequence: TGTGCCAGCAGCTTGGGGGTGGAGGCGGGTCAGCCCCAGCATTTT. Amino acid sequence: CASSLGVEAGQPQHF. The whole variable domain, remainder taken from reference TRBV5-5 and TRBJ1-5, is DAGVTQSPTHLIKTRGQQVTLRCSPISGHKSVSWYQQVLGQGPQFIFQYYEKEERGRGNFPDRFSARQFPNYSSELNVNALLLGDSALYLCASSLGVEAGQPQHFGDGTRLSIL.

V and J are TRBV19 and TRBJ2-2; the D is unclear. V gave up 8 bases and J gave up 4 bases, with 11 bases separating them. This CDR3 is built from 13 residues. Germline V gene lookup returns CDR1 LNHDA and CDR2 SQIVND (reference sequence). The CDR3 DNA reads TGTGCCAGTTCCTCTCTAGTCACCGGGGAGCTGTTTTTT. This gives the protein CASSSLVTGELFF.

This clone has a count of ten or more. The chain carries TRBV6-5 and TRBJ1-2; 8 nucleotides match TRBD1. Germline V CDR1 and CDR2: MNHEY, SVGAGI. V lost 5 bases to trimming and J lost 3 bases; unmatched junction nucleotides: 2. This CDR3 has 13 residues. The DNA of the CDR3 is TGTGCCAGCAGTCAGGGGGCGGACTATGGCTACACCTTC. The encoded protein is CASSQGADYGYTF.

With regard to this clone: One end of the junction varies from germline; a read error may be responsible. V gene TRBV27 combines with J gene TRBJ2-1; 7 nucleotides line up with TRBD2. CDR3 length equals 11 residues. CDR1 and CDR2 from the germline V gene are MNHEY and SMNVEV (reference sequence). The CDR3 DNA follows: TGTGCCAGCAGCTCCGCGAGAGCGGGACTCTTC. Protein: CASSSARAGLF.

This chain joins TRBV5-1 and TRBJ2-1; TRBD1 agrees at 7 bases. With V trimmed by 4 bases and J by 2 bases, 6 bases remained unmatched. The CDR3 runs to 15 residues. CDR1 and CDR2 from the germline V gene are SGHRS and YFSETQ. CDR3 sequence reads: CASSLTGEPYNEQFF. The CDR3 DNA is TGCGCCAGCAGCCTAACAGGGGAACCCTACAATGAGCAGTTCTTC.

V usage is TRBV6-5 and J usage is TRBJ1-5, with D perhaps matching TRBD1 (6 bases). V lost 7 bases and J 3 bases, leaving 13 bases between the germline ends. Germline V gene data show CDR1 as MNHEY and CDR2 as SVGAGI. The CDR3 has 14 residues. The DNA of the CDR3 is TGTGCCAGCAATCACGGGGGGCCCAATCAGCCCCAGCATTTT. Its translation is CASNHGGPNQPQHF.

V and J are TRBV7-8 and TRBJ1-5; TRBD1 matches at 11 bases. CDR1 and CDR2 from the germline V gene are SGHVS and FQNEAQ. This CDR3 has 18 residues. Trimming cost V 5 bases and J 1 base; bases outside gene matches: 10. The CDR3 here is CASSPKLGTGGSNQPQHF. The CDR3 DNA follows: TGTGCCAGCAGCCCCAAGCTAGGGACAGGGGGAAGCAATCAGCCCCAGCATTTT.

The V and J genes are TRBV30 and TRBJ1-3; D call uncertain. Germline lookup yields CDR1 GTSNPN and CDR2 SVGIG (reference sequence). V was cut by 3 bases and J by 0 bases, with 6 bases left in between. The CDR3 contains 13 residues. The CDR3 sequence: CAWRRGSGNTIYF. The CDR3 DNA sequence: TGTGCCTGGAGGCGGGGCTCTGGAAACACCATATATTTT.

This clone was seen a few times. The same CDR3 is also encoded by other DNA sequences in this sample. This rearrangement joins TRBV5-1 to TRBJ2-1; 9 nucleotides match TRBD2. With 3 bases clipped from V and 2 bases from J, the junction kept 0 bases outside the gene matches. Per germline, CDR1 SGHRS and CDR2 YFSETQ. The CDR3 spans 14 residues. The CDR3 nucleotides read TGCGCCAGCAGCTCTAGCGGGGCCTACAATGAGCAGTTCTTC. This encodes CASSSSGAYNEQFF.

The V gene is TRBV4-1, the J gene TRBJ1-1; 7 nucleotides align to TRBD1. Trimming cost V 3 bases and J 10 bases; bases outside gene matches: 11. Germline CDR1 is MGHRA and CDR2 is YSYEKL. The CDR3 spans 14 residues. DNA of the CDR3: TGCGCCAGCAGCCACCCCGGGACAGACAGGGTAGCTTTCTTT. This codes for CASSHPGTDRVAFF.

The V and J genes are TRBV28 and TRBJ1-2; TRBD1 matches 8 bases. Germline lookup yields CDR1 MDHEN and CDR2 SYDVKM. This CDR3 is built from 15 residues. The V segment lost 6 bases and the J segment 7 bases; nucleotides outside the gene matches: 13. CDR3 in DNA: TGTGCCAGCAGCCCGACCCCTGACAGGGGAAGTGGCTACACCTTC. Protein: CASSPTPDRGSGYTF.

V and J are TRBV7-6 and TRBJ1-2, with D unresolved. The germline V gene has CDR1 SGHVS and CDR2 FNYEAQ. This CDR3 region has 13 residues. The V gene lost 7 bases and the J gene lost 5 bases, with 14 bases spanning the gap. The CDR3 DNA reads TGTGCCAGCACCCTTGGGCCGGCGTATGGCTACACCTTC. It specifies CASTLGPAYGYTF.

This chain connects TRBV4-2 to TRBJ1-5; no clear D. CDR1 LGHNA and CDR2 YNFKEQ come from the germline V gene. The length of the CDR3 is 17 residues. Trimming pared 0 bases from V and 4 bases from J, leaving 16 bases between. CDR3 nucleotides: TGTGCCAGCAGCCAAGAGAGACAAGCTTTTAGTAATCAGCCCCAGCATTTT. This codes for CASSQERQAFSNQPQHF.

J is TRBJ1-2 and V is TRBV5-6, with 8 bases lining up with TRBD1. The CDR3 has 16 residues. Germline values: CDR1 SGHDT, CDR2 YYEEEE. J gave up 0 bases and V 2 bases, and 6 bases lay outside the gene matches. CDR3 residues: CASSLGPGGPNYGYTF. The DNA for the CDR3 is TGTGCCAGCAGCTTAGGGCCAGGGGGCCCTAACTATGGCTACACCTTC.

Of note for this clone: A junction end diverges from the germline sequence, so it may reflect a read error. The same CDR3 can be traced to other DNA sequences in this sample. V and J are TRBV29-1 and TRBJ1-1; D is possibly TRBD1 (6 bases). Germline values: CDR1 SQVTM, CDR2 ANQGSEA. The CDR3 totals 13 residues. CDR3 amino acids: CSVEGQLNTEAFF. CDR3 in DNA: TGCAGCGTCGAAGGACAGTTGAACACTGAAGCTTTCTTT.

V gene TRBV4-2 combines with J gene TRBJ1-5; D unclear. Trimming stripped 0 bases from V and 3 bases from J, with 12 bases between. The CDR3 spans 16 residues. CDR1 is LGHNA and CDR2 is YNFKEQ in the germline V gene. This CDR3 is CASSQDWSIANQPQHF. The CDR3 bases are TGTGCCAGCAGCCAAGATTGGAGTATAGCCAATCAGCCCCAGCATTTT.

This chain links TRBV3-1 (or the pseudogene TRBV3-2) with TRBJ1-4; 8 positions agree with TRBD1. CDR1 LGHDT and CDR2 YNNKEL come from the germline V gene (reference sequence). The CDR3 loop spans 18 amino acids. J was trimmed by 4 bases and V by 0 bases; bases with no gene match: 10. In DNA form, the CDR3 reads TGTGCCAGCAGCCAAGATCTTAGGACAGGGTTTTATAATGAAAAACTGTTTTTT. Amino acid sequence: CASSQDLRTGFYNEKLFF.

The V call is TRBV2, the J call TRBJ2-2; D gene uncertain. With 5 bases removed from V and 2 bases from J, the gap between germline ends came to 9 bases. This CDR3 is 14 amino acids long. CDR1 and CDR2 (germline): SNHLY, FYNNEI. The CDR3 loop reads CASSRGINTGELFF. The DNA of the CDR3 is TGTGCCAGCAGTCGAGGAATTAACACCGGGGAGCTGTTTTTT.

The V call is TRBV7-2, the J call TRBJ1-2; 8 bases fit TRBD1. V lost 5 bases, J lost 4 bases, and 6 bases stayed unmatched. The germline V gene encodes CDR1 SGHTA and CDR2 FQGNSA. CDR3 length: 14 residues. The CDR3 region has the DNA TGTGCCAGCAGCCCCACCGGGACAGGCTATGGCTACACCTTC. Translation gives CASSPTGTGYGYTF.

The genes are TRBV5-1 and TRBJ2-5, with D hard to call. Trimming left V 5 bases short and J 5 bases short, with 13 bases between. The CDR3 has 13 amino acids. Germline assignment: CDR1 SGHRS and CDR2 YFSETQ. The CDR3 DNA follows: TGCGCCAGCAGGAGTGGTACTGCTGAGACCCAGTACTTC. Its protein product is CASRSGTAETQYF.

The chain links TRBV7-8 to TRBJ1-2; 9 nucleotides line up with TRBD1. The CDR3 is made up of 17 amino acids. Per the germline V gene, CDR1 is SGHVS and CDR2 is FQNEAQ. The V and J ends lost 0 bases and 3 bases, in that order; junction bases with no gene match: 8. CDR3 coding DNA: TGTGCCAGCAGCTTAGCACAGGGGGCCCGAACTTACTATGGCTACACCTTC. Its translation is CASSLAQGARTYYGYTF.

This rearrangement joins TRBV3-1 (or the pseudogene TRBV3-2) to TRBJ2-3; TRBD2 agrees at 12 bases. This CDR3 is built from 14 residues. V was clipped by 6 bases and J by 3 bases; unmatched bases: 1. The V gene's germline CDR1 is LGHDT and CDR2 YNNKEL (reference sequence). CDR3 in DNA: TGTGCCAGCAGTACTAGCGGGGGGACAGATACGCAGTATTTT. Translation: CASSTSGGTDTQYF.

This sequence joins TRBV9 and TRBJ2-6; D is unresolved. Germline V gene data show CDR1 as SGDLS and CDR2 as YYNGEE. V was pared by 3 bases and J by 2 bases, with 6 bases between. The CDR3 totals 14 residues. The CDR3 DNA sequence: TGTGCCAGCAGCGCCCCTGCTGGGGCCAACGTCCTGACTTTC. This encodes CASSAPAGANVLTF.

For this clone: Other DNA sequences in the same sample also yield this CDR3. V gene TRBV19 combines with J gene TRBJ1-3; no definite D call. This CDR3 comprises 14 residues. Germline loops: CDR1 LNHDA, CDR2 SQIVND (reference sequence). Trimming took 2 bases from V and 1 from J, leaving 6 bases between them. The CDR3 is CASSIMSSGNTIYF. The CDR3 coding sequence is TGTGCCAGTAGTATAATGAGTTCTGGAAACACCATATATTTT.

The V gene is TRBV6-5, the J gene TRBJ1-1; D not resolved. V lost 2 bases to trimming and J lost 8 bases, with 18 bases between them. This CDR3 has 15 amino acids. Germline V lookup: CDR1 MNHEY, CDR2 SVGAGI. The CDR3 coding sequence is TGTGCCAGCAGTTACGGAGGGCCGCGGCCGGGAGAAGCTTTCTTT. It specifies CASSYGGPRPGEAFF.

Written as DNA, the CDR3 is TGTGCCTGGAGTGAGAAGGGACTAGCGGGAGGCTACGAGCAGTACTTC. Protein sequence: CAWSEKGLAGGYEQYF. V gene TRBV30 combines with J gene TRBJ2-7; 15 nucleotides line up with TRBD2. The CDR3 has 16 residues. Germline CDR1 GTSNPN, CDR2 SVGIG (reference sequence). Unmatched junction bases numbered 4, after V lost 1 base and J lost 3 bases.

The chain is built from TRBV7-8 and TRBJ1-3, with 10 bases aligning to TRBD1. The ends lost 0 bases at V and 4 bases at J; junction bases unmatched: 9. This CDR3 comprises 18 residues. Germline loops: CDR1 SGHVS, CDR2 FQNEAQ. The CDR3 DNA reads as TGTGCCAGCAGCTTAGCGTGGTCGGGACAGGGGACCGGAAACACCATATATTTT. Its protein is CASSLAWSGQGTGNTIYF.

The V gene is TRBV7-3, the J gene TRBJ2-3, with 12 nucleotides matching TRBD2. The CDR3 contains 17 residues. The ends lost 0 bases at V and 1 base at J; junction bases unmatched: 2. CDR1 and CDR2 (germline): SGHTA, FQGTGA. CDR3 region: CASSLTRTSGGTDTQYF. For the CDR3, the DNA is TGTGCCAGCAGCTTAACTCGGACTAGCGGGGGCACAGATACGCAGTATTTT.

The chain carries TRBV3-1 (or the pseudogene TRBV3-2) and TRBJ1-2; D not certain. The CDR3 loop spans 14 amino acids. V lost 6 bases and J lost 7, with 18 bases in between. CDR1 is LGHDT and CDR2 is YNNKEL in the germline V gene (reference sequence). This CDR3 is CASRPSGGPGGYTF. The CDR3 DNA reads as TGTGCCAGCAGACCAAGCGGAGGGCCAGGTGGCTACACCTTC.

This sequence joins TRBV6-6 and TRBJ1-5; TRBD1 agrees at 8 bases. V gave up 4 bases and J gave up 9 bases; unmatched junction bases: 8. The CDR3 runs 14 residues. The germline gives CDR1 MNHNY, CDR2 SVGAGI (reference sequence). The CDR3 bases are TGTGCCAGCAGTTCCGGGACAGGTTGGGTGCCCCAGCATTTT. As protein: CASSSGTGWVPQHF.